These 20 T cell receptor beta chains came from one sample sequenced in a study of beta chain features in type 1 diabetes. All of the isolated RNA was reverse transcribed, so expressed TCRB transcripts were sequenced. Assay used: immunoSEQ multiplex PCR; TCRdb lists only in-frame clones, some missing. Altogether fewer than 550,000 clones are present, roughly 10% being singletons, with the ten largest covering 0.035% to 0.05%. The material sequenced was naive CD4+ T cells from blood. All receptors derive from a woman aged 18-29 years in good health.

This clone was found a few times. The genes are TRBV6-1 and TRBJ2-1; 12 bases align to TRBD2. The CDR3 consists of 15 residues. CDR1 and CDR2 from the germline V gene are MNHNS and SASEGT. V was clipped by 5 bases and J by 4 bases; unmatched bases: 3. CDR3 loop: CASSNGLAGYNEQFF. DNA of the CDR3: TGTGCCAGCAGTAATGGACTAGCGGGATACAATGAGCAGTTCTTC.

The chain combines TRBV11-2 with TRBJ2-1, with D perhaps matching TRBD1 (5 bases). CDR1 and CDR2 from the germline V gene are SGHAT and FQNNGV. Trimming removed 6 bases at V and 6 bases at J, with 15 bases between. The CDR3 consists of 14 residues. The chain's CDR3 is CASRSIRVSNEQFF. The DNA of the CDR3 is TGTGCCAGCAGGTCAATCAGGGTCTCCAATGAGCAGTTCTTC.

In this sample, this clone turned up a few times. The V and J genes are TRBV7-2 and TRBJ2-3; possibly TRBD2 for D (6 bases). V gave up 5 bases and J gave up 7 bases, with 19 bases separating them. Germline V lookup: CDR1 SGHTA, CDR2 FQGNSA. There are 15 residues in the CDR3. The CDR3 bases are TGTGCCAGCAGCCCCATAAGGAGGGCATGGAATACGCAGTATTTT. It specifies CASSPIRRAWNTQYF.

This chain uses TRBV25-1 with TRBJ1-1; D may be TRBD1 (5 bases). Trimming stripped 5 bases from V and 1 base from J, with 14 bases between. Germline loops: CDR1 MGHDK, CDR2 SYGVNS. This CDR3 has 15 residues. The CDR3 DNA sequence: TGTGCCAGCAGTAACCCGGGGGTGGGGAACACTGAAGCTTTCTTT. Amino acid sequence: CASSNPGVGNTEAFF.

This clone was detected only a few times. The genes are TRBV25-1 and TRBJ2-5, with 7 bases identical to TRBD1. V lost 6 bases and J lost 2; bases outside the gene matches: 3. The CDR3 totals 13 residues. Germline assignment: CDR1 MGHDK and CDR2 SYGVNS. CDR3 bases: TGTGCCAGCAGCCGGGACAGACAAGAGACCCAGTACTTC. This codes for CASSRDRQETQYF.

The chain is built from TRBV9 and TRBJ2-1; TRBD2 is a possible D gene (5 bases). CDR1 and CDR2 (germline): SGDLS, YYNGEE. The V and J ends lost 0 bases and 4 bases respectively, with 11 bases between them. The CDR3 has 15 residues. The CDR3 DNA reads TGTGCCAGCAGCGTAGACCCAAGCGGATACAATGAGCAGTTCTTC. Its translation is CASSVDPSGYNEQFF.

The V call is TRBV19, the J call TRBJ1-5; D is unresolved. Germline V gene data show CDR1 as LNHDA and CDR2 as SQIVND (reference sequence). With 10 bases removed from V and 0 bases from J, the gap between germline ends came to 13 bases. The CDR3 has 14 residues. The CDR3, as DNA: TGTGCCATCTCGCGGAGGTATAGCAATCAGCCCCAGCATTTT. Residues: CAISRRYSNQPQHF.

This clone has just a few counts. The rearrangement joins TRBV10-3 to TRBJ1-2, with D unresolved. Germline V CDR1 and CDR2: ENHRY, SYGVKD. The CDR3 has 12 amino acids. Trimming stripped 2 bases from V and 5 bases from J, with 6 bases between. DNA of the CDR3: TGTGCCATCAGTGAGAGTACATATGGCTACACCTTC. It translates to CAISESTYGYTF.

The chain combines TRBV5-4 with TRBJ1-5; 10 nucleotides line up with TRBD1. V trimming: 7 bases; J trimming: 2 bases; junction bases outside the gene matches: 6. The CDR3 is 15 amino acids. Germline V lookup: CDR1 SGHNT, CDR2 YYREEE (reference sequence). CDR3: CASSSGTGGNQPQHF. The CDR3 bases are TGTGCCAGCTCGTCCGGGACAGGGGGCAATCAGCCCCAGCATTTT.

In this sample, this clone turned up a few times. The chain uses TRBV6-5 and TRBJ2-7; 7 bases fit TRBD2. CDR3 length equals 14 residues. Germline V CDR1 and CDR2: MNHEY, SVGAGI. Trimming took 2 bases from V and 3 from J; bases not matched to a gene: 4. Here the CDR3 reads CASSYGGSYYEQYF. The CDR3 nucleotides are TGTGCCAGCAGTTACGGCGGGAGTTACTACGAGCAGTACTTC.

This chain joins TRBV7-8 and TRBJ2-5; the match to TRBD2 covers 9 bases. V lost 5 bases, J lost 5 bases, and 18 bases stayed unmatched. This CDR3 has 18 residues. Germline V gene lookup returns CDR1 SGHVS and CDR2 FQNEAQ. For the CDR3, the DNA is TGTGCCAGCAGCCGTGAAAGGCGGGGGGGCCGCAAGGAGGAGACCCAGTACTTC. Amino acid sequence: CASSRERRGGRKEETQYF.

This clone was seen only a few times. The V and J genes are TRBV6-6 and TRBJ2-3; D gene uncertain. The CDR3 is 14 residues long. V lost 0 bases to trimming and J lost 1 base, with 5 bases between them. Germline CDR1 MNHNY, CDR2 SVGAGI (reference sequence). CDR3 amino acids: CASSYSARTDTQYF. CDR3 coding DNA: TGTGCCAGCAGTTACTCAGCCCGCACAGATACGCAGTATTTT.

CDR3 DNA: TGTGCCAGCGGAAAACTACCGAACACCGGGGAGCTGTTTTTT. Translated: CASGKLPNTGELFF. The J gene is TRBJ2-2, the V gene TRBV6-5; D call uncertain. V lost 8 bases, J lost 0 bases, and 10 bases lay in between. Germline CDR1 MNHEY, CDR2 SVGAGI. The CDR3 is 14 residues long.

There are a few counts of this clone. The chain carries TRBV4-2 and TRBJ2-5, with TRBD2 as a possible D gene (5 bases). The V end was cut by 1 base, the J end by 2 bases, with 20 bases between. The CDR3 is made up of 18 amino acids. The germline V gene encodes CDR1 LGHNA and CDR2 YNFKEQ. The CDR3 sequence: CASSQGAVAGLSQETQYF. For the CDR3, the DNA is TGTGCCAGCAGCCAAGGGGCTGTCGCGGGTTTAAGTCAAGAGACCCAGTACTTC.

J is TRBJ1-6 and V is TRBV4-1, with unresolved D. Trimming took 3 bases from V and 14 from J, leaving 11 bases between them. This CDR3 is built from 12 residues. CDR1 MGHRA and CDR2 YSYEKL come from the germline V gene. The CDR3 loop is CASSQAGGALHF. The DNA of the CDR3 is TGCGCCAGCAGCCAGGCGGGCGGGGCCCTCCACTTT.

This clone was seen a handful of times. CDR3 nucleotide sequence: TGTGCCAGCAGCTTTCAGACCACAGATACGCAGTATTTT. It specifies CASSFQTTDTQYF. The chain employs TRBV7-2 and TRBJ2-3; unclear D gene. The CDR3 runs 13 residues. Germline lookup yields CDR1 SGHTA and CDR2 FQGNSA. V lost 3 bases and J lost 2, with 6 bases in between.

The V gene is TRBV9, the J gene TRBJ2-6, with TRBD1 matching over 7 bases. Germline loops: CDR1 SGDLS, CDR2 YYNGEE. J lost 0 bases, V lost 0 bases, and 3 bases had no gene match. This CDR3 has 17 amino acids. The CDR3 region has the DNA TGTGCCAGCAGCGTAGTCGCAGGGGGCTCTGGGGCCAACGTCCTGACTTTC. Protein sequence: CASSVVAGGSGANVLTF.

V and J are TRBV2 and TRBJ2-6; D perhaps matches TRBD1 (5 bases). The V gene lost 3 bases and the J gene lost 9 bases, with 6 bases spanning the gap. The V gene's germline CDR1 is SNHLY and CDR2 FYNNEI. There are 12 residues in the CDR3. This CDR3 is CASSDRVNVLTF. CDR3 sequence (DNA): TGTGCCAGCAGTGACAGGGTCAACGTCCTGACTTTC.

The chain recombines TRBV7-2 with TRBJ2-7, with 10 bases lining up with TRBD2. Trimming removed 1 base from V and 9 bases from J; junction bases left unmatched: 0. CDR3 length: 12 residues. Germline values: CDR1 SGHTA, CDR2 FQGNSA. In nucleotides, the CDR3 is TGTGCCAGCAGCTTAGGGACTAGCGGGCAGTACTTC. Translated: CASSLGTSGQYF.

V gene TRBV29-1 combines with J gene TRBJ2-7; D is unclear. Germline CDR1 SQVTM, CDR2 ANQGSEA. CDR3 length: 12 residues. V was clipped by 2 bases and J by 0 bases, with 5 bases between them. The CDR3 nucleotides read TGCAGCGTTGAACACAGCTCCTACGAGCAGTACTTC. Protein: CSVEHSSYEQYF.